Included here is one T cell receptor (beta chain) sequence, with context. This sample was included in a study of blood T cell repertoires in COVID-19. The overall study: From T cells, B-cell-depleted T cells, or PBMCs came the material, which was cDNA or gDNA.

Trimming removed 0 bases at V and 3 bases at J, with 18 bases between. The germline gives CDR1 MNHNS, CDR2 SASEGT. The CDR3 has 18 residues. Profiling relied on immunoSEQ multiplex PCR, and the TCRdb table lists in-frame clones only, not all of them. Of 350,000 to 500,000 clones in the sample, more than 70% are singletons; the top ten hold approximately 1.5%. During the 2 weeks before they entered the study, exposed participants had met someone with a PCR-confirmed or clinician-diagnosed COVID-19 case. What was sequenced was PBMCs or T cells enriched from blood (not recorded which). The chain joins TRBV6-1 to TRBJ2-1; weak D call: TRBD2 (5 bases). The clonotype originates from a young woman who had been exposed to COVID-19. The CDR3 reads CASSEAWRVSWDYNEQFF. CDR3 DNA sequence: TGTGCCAGCAGTGAAGCGTGGCGGGTGAGCTGGGACTACAATGAGCAGTTCTTC.